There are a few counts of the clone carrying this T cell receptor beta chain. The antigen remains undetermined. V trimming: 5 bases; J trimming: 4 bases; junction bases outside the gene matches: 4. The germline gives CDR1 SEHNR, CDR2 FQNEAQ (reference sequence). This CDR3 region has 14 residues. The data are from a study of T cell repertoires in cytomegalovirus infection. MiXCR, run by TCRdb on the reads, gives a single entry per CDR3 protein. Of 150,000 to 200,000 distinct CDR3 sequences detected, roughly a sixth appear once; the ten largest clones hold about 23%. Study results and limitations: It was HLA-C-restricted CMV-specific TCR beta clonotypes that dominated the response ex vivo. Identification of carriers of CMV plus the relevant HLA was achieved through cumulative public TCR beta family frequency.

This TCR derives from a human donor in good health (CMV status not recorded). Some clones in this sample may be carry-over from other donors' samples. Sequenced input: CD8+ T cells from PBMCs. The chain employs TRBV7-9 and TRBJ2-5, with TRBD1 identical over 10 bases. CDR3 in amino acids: CASSRTGGGETQYF. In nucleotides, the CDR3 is TGTGCCAGCAGCCGGACAGGGGGAGGAGAGACCCAGTACTTC.